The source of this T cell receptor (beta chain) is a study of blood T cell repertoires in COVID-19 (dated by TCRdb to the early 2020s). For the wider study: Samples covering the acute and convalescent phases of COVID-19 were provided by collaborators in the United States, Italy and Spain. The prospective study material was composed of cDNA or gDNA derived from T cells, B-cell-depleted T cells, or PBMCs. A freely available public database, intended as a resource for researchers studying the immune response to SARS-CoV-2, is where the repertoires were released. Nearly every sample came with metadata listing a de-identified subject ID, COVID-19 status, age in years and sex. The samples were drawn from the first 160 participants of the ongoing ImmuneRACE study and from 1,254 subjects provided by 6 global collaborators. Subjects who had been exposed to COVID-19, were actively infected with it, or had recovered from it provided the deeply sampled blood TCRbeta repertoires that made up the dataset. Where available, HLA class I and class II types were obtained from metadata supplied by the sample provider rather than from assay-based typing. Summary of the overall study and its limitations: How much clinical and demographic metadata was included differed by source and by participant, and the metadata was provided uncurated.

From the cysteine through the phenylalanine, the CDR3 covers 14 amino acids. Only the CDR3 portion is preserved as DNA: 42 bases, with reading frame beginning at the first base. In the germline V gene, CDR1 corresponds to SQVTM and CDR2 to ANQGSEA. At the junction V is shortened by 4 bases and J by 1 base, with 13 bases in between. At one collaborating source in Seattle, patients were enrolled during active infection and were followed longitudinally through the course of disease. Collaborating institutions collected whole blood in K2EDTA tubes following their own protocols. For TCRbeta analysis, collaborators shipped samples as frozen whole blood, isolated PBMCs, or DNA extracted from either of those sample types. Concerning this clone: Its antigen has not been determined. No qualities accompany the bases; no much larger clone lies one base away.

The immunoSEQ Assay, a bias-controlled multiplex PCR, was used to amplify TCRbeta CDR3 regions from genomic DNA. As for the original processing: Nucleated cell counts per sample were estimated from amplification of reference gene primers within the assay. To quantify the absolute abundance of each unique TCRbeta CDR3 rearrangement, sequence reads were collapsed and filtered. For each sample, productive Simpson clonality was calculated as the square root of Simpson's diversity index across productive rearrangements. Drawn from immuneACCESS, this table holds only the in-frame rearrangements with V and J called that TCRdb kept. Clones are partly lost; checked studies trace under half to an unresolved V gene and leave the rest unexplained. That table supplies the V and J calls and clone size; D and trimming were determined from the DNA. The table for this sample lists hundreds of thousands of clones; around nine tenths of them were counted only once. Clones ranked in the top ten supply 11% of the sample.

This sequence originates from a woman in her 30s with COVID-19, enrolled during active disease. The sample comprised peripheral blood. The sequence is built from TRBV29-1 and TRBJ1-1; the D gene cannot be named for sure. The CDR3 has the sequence CSVAFRLGNTEAFF. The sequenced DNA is TGCAGCGTTGCTTTCAGGCTGGGGAACACTGAAGCTTTCTTT.